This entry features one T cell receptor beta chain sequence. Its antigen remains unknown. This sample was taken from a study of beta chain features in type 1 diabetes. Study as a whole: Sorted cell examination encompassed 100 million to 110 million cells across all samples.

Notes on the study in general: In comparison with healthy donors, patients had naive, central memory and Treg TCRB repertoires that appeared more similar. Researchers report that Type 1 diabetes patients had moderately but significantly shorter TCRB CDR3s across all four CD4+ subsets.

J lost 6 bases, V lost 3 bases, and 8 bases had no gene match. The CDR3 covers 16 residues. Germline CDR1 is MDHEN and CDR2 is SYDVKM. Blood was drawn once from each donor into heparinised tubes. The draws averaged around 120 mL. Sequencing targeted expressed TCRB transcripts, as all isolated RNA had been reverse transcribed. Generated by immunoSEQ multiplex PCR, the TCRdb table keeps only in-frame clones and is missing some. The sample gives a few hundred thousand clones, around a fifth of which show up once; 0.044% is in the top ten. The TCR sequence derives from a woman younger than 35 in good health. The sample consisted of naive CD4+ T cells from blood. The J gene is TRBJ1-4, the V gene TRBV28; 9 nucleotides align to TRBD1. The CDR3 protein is CASSFLTGGGDEKLFF. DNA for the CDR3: TGTGCCAGCAGTTTCCTTACAGGGGGCGGGGATGAAAAACTGTTTTTT.